Below, 12 T cell receptor beta chains from the same sample are listed, as sequenced in a study of long-term antiretroviral therapy in people with HIV (dated by TCRdb to between 2021 and 2024). The immunoSEQ hsTCRB v3.0 assay was used at survey level resolution to sequence the TRB variable region. Here the immuneACCESS table is served through TCRdb, limited to in-frame sequences with V and J called. Missing clones are a known gap in these copies; in checked studies unresolved V genes cover under half, and the rest lacks a known reason. This sample gives roughly 40,000 clones in total; about 85% of them show up just once. The top ten constitute roughly 6.1% of the sample. Specimen: unsorted PBMCs, collected 3.1 years after starting antiretroviral therapy. The receptors shown here come from a woman between 50 and 59 years old with HIV.

This chain joins TRBV7-3 and TRBJ2-2; D call uncertain. CDR1 is SGHTA, CDR2 FQGTGA, per germline. This CDR3 has 13 residues. Trimming removed 5 bases at V and 7 bases at J, with 11 bases between. The CDR3 sequence is CASSRAPGGELFF. The DNA of the CDR3 is TGTGCCAGCAGCCGGGCCCCGGGCGGGGAGCTGTTTTTT.

The rearrangement uses TRBV5-1 and TRBJ2-5; 7 nucleotides align to TRBD2. The CDR3 is made up of 16 amino acids. V gave up 2 bases and J gave up 0 bases; unmatched junction bases: 7. Germline CDR1 is SGHRS and CDR2 is YFSETQ. The CDR3 region has the DNA TGCGCCAGCAGCTTCGTGACTAGCCCAAACCAAGAGACCCAGTACTTC. Translation gives CASSFVTSPNQETQYF.

This chain uses TRBV6-6 with TRBJ2-3, with D unclear. Trimming took 10 bases from V and 0 from J, leaving 8 bases between them. The CDR3 loop spans 12 amino acids. Germline CDR1 and CDR2: MNHNY and SVGAGI (reference sequence). CDR3 loop: CATQESTDTQYF. DNA of the CDR3: TGTGCCACCCAAGAGAGCACAGATACGCAGTATTTT.

The CDR3 DNA reads as TGTGCCAGCAGTGCCTTCGGGGGGCAGGGTGAACTGTTTTTT. Protein: CASSAFGGQGELFF. The gene calls are TRBV6-4 and TRBJ1-4; weak D call: TRBD1 (6 bases). The V end was cut by 4 bases, the J end by 12 bases, with 18 bases between. This CDR3 contains 14 residues. Looked up from germline, CDR1 is MRHNA and CDR2 is SNTAGT.

V gene TRBV11-1 combines with J gene TRBJ2-2; TRBD2 is a possible D gene (6 bases). Between the trimmed V and J ends, which lost 0 bases and 7 bases, there was a span of 12 bases. CDR1 and CDR2 (germline): SGHAT, FQDESV (reference sequence). This CDR3 has 15 residues. The CDR3 DNA reads TGTGCCAGCAGCTTAGCGCGGGGTCGGGGCGGGGAGCTGTTTTTT. Protein: CASSLARGRGGELFF.

The chain combines TRBV5-1 with TRBJ1-1, with D hard to call. CDR3 length equals 14 residues. Germline-derived CDR1 and CDR2 are SGHRS and YFSETQ. The V end was cut by 0 bases, the J end by 0 bases, with 6 bases between. The CDR3, as DNA: TGCGCCAGCAGCTTGGATCAGTTGAACACTGAAGCTTTCTTT. It is translated as CASSLDQLNTEAFF.

This chain uses TRBV9 with TRBJ1-4, with D hard to call. Germline-derived CDR1 and CDR2 are SGDLS and YYNGEE. Trimming shortened V by 4 bases and J by 10 bases, and 17 bases separated the two germline ends. The CDR3 runs to 14 residues. The CDR3 reads CASSLRERIGKLFF. CDR3 coding DNA: TGTGCCAGCAGCCTTCGGGAGAGGATCGGAAAACTGTTTTTT.

The rearrangement uses TRBV27 and TRBJ2-7; D possibly corresponds to TRBD2 (6 bases). V lost 3 bases to trimming and J lost 5 bases, with 14 bases between them. The CDR3 consists of 14 residues. Germline CDR1 and CDR2: MNHEY and SMNVEV (reference sequence). The CDR3 bases are TGTGCCAGCAGTTTGAGAAGGGGCGGGAACGAGCAGTACTTC. Amino acid sequence: CASSLRRGGNEQYF.

The chain combines TRBV6-4 with TRBJ2-1; D gene ambiguous. The V and J ends lost 3 bases and 0 bases respectively, with 6 bases between them. The CDR3 totals 14 residues. In germline, CDR1 is MRHNA, CDR2 SNTAGT. For the CDR3, the DNA is TGTGCCAGCAGTGAGGAATACTCCTACAATGAGCAGTTCTTC. Translating it yields CASSEEYSYNEQFF.

This chain links TRBV9 with TRBJ2-2; maybe TRBD1 (6 bases). Trimming removed 4 bases from V and 0 bases from J, with 13 bases in between. The CDR3 length is 16 residues. CDR1 and CDR2 from the germline V gene are SGDLS and YYNGEE. The CDR3 DNA sequence: TGTGCCAGCAGCACACGGACAGTGGCGAACACCGGGGAGCTGTTTTTT. Translated, it gives CASSTRTVANTGELFF.

This chain links TRBV25-1 with TRBJ2-3, with unresolved D. The germline gives CDR1 MGHDK, CDR2 SYGVNS. This CDR3 is 13 amino acids long. Between the trimmed V and J ends, which lost 4 bases and 0 bases, there was a span of 5 bases. This CDR3 reads CASSAISTDTQYF. CDR3 DNA sequence: TGTGCCAGCAGTGCCATTAGCACAGATACGCAGTATTTT.

The chain uses TRBV14 and TRBJ1-1, with a tentative D call TRBD1 (5 bases). The V and J ends lost 5 bases and 1 base respectively, with 14 bases between them. This CDR3 is 15 amino acids long. CDR1 is SGHDN, CDR2 FVKESK, per germline. The CDR3 DNA follows: TGTGCCAGCAGCTCTATCGGGAGGGGGAACACTGAAGCTTTCTTT. Translating gives CASSSIGRGNTEAFF.